These T cell receptor beta chains were read from a single sample in a study of CD8+CD57+ T cells in acquired aplastic anemia. TCRdb reprocessed the reads via MiXCR and lists one record per CDR3 protein. The table includes 200,000 to 250,000 distinct CDR3 sequences, around half detected once. Sequencing was performed on sorted CD4+, CD8+, or CD8+CD57+ T cells (not recorded which) from PBMCs. These receptors originate from a human donor with aplastic anemia. The CDR3 runs from the conserved cysteine through the conserved F or W. D genes are given only for firm matches. A row's size may be missing; if present it is once, few, many or a size class.

length	V	D	size	J	DNA	CDR3
14	TRBV10-1	-	-	TRBJ2-7	TGCGCCAGGGAACCGGGACGTAGATCCTACGAGCAGTACTTC	CAREPGRRSYEQYF
20	TRBV15	TRBD2	many	TRBJ2-3	TGTGCCACCAGCACTCTTACTAGCGGGAGGCTCTTTGAATTCACAGATACGCAGTATTTT	CATSTLTSGRLFEFTDTQYF
17	TRBV7-9	-	few	TRBJ1-2	TGTGCCAGCAGCCCCTTTCCGAACAGGCCTACTAACTATGGCTACACCTTC	CASSPFPNRPTNYGYTF
15	TRBV20-1	TRBD2	-	TRBJ2-7	TGCAGTGCTAGCTACCCTACTAGCGGGGTCTGGGAGCAGTACTTC	CSASYPTSGVWEQYF
14	TRBV19	-	once	TRBJ2-6	TGTGCCAGTAGTATCCCGGGGGGGGCCAACGTCCTGACTTTC	CASSIPGGANVLTF
15	TRBV7-5	-	-	TRBJ1-1	-	CISVPENGGQGEAFF
15	TRBV6-5	TRBD2	many	TRBJ2-7	TGTGCCAGCAGCCGAGGACTAGCGGGAGCCGGGGAGCAGTACTTC	CASSRGLAGAGEQYF
14	TRBV10-3	-	-	TRBJ1-2	TGTGCCATCAGTGTGTCAGGATCTAACTATGGCTACACCTTC	CAISVSGSNYGYTF
16	TRBV15	-	-	TRBJ1-4	TGTGCCACCAGCAGAGATTTTGGGGGGGTCGGTGAAAAACTGTTTTTT	CATSRDFGGVGEKLFF
15	TRBV7-3	TRBD2	many	TRBJ2-1	TGTGCCAGCAGCTTAGAAGCGGGGTGGGACAATGAGCAGTTCTTC	CASSLEAGWDNEQFF
14	TRBV7-2	-	-	TRBJ1-2	TGTGCCAGCAGCCCGCACCGGGGGGAATATGGCTACACCTTC	CASSPHRGEYGYTF
14	TRBV7-8	-	few	TRBJ2-7	TGTGCCAGCACTCTAGGGGGTTATTCCTACGAGCAGTACTTC	CASTLGGYSYEQYF
16	TRBV7-9	-	-	TRBJ1-6	TGTGCCAGCAGCCATGGGGAACAGTATTATAATTCGCCCCTCCACTTT	CASSHGEQYYNSPLHF
19	TRBV5-1	TRBD2	-	TRBJ2-3	TGCGCCAGCAGCTTGGGGACTAGCGGGGGGGCCGGTAGCACAGATACGCAGTATTTT	CASSLGTSGGAGSTDTQYF
12	TRBV9	-	-	TRBJ2-2	TGTGCCAGCGAGGGGGGATCCGGGGAGCTGTTTTTT	CASEGGSGELFF
14	TRBV19	-	-	TRBJ1-5	TGTGCCAGCAACAAGGAAGCCCGGGGTCAGCCCCAGCATTTT	CASNKEARGQPQHF
15	TRBV7-3	-	-	TRBJ1-1	TGTGCCAGCAGCCAAGACAGGTTCGTGAACACTGAAGCTTTCTTT	CASSQDRFVNTEAFF
15	TRBV7-9	TRBD1	-	TRBJ1-1	TGTGCCAGCAGCTTACCGGGGACAGCGAACACTGAAGCTTTCTTT	CASSLPGTANTEAFF
13	TRBV9	-	-	TRBJ1-2	TGCGCCAGCAGCCAAAGACTAGCGGGAGGCTACACCTTC	CASSQRLAGGYTF
14	TRBV10-3	-	many	TRBJ1-1	TGTGCCATCAGTGAGTCTGGACCGAACACTGAAGCTTTCTTT	CAISESGPNTEAFF